Listed below are T cell receptor beta chains from one sample, sequenced in a study of blood T cell repertoires in COVID-19. Sequenced by immunoSEQ multiplex PCR; TCRdb stores in-frame clones only, minus some. This table holds some 490,000 clones, 75% to 90% found once. The source material was PBMCs or T cells enriched from blood (not recorded which). These receptors all come from a woman in her fifties or sixties who had recovered from COVID-19. Both conserved end residues are part of each CDR3. A D gene is named only where the DNA matches it firmly. Size is omitted from some rows. Given values are once, few, many or a class for expanded clones.

J,D,V,size,CDR3,DNA
TRBJ2-1,TRBD1,TRBV2,-,CASGTEVFDTNEQFF,TGTGCCAGCGGGACAGAAGTTTTCGACACGAATGAGCAGTTCTTC
TRBJ2-3,-,TRBV11-2,-,CASSSPLGPPGTQYF,TGTGCCAGCAGCTCACCCCTAGGCCCCCCGGGTACGCAGTATTTT
TRBJ2-1,-,TRBV13,once,CASSLGRGSSYNEQFF,TGTGCCAGCAGCTTAGGTCGGGGGAGCTCCTACAATGAGCAGTTCTTC
TRBJ2-2,-,TRBV12-3/TRBV12-4,-,CASIYHTGELFF,TGTGCCAGCATCTACCACACCGGGGAGCTGTTTTTT
TRBJ1-4,-,TRBV21-1,-,CASSKARRDRGITNEKLFF,TGTGCCAGCAGCAAAGCGAGGCGGGACAGGGGGATCACTAATGAAAAACTGTTTTTT
TRBJ2-3,TRBD2,TRBV7-2,-,CASSPRASGTTDTQYF,TGTGCCAGCAGCCCCAGGGCTAGCGGCACCACAGATACGCAGTATTTT
TRBJ1-2,-,TRBV5-1,few,CASSLASGDGYTF,TGCGCCAGCAGCTTGGCTTCCGGGGATGGCTACACCTTC
TRBJ1-6,-,TRBV2,-,CASSGGLSNSPLHF,TGTGCCAGCAGCGGCGGACTGAGTAATTCACCCCTCCACTTT
TRBJ1-1,TRBD1,TRBV11-3,-,CASSPYRGSEAFF,TGTGCCAGCAGCCCTTACAGGGGATCTGAAGCTTTCTTT
TRBJ1-2,TRBD1,TRBV19,-,CASTKTGAYTF,TGTGCCAGTACTAAAACAGGGGCATACACCTTC
TRBJ1-2,TRBD1,TRBV19,-,CASTRQGVSYGYTF,TGTGCCAGTACCAGACAGGGAGTTAGCTATGGCTACACCTTC
TRBJ1-1,TRBD1,TRBV5-1,-,CASSLGWGSHPGGLNTEAFF,TGCGCCAGCAGCTTGGGATGGGGATCCCACCCAGGGGGTTTGAACACTGAAGCTTTCTTT
TRBJ2-5,-,TRBV18,-,CASSPSETQYF,TGTGCCAGCTCACCTTCGGAGACCCAGTACTTC
TRBJ2-5,TRBD2,TRBV2,once,CASSESGTSGATQYF,TGTGCCAGCAGTGAATCGGGGACTAGCGGTGCTACCCAGTACTTC
TRBJ1-2,-,TRBV19,-,CASSIPGKGYGYTF,TGTGCCAGTAGTATCCCAGGGAAGGGCTATGGCTACACCTTC
TRBJ1-3,-,TRBV12-5,-,CASNLSGNTIYF,TGTGCTAGTAATCTCTCCGGGAACACCATATATTTT
TRBJ2-1,TRBD1,TRBV4-2,once,CASSQRTGPYNEQFF,TGTGCCAGCAGCCAGAGGACAGGGCCCTACAATGAGCAGTTCTTC
TRBJ2-3,TRBD2,TRBV5-1,-,CASSIGLAGGPLTDTQYF,TGCGCCAGCAGCATCGGACTAGCGGGGGGGCCTTTGACAGATACGCAGTATTTT
TRBJ1-3,-,TRBV7-9,-,CASSHDRSGNTIYF,TGTGCCAGCAGTCACGACAGGTCTGGAAACACCATATATTTT
TRBJ1-2,-,TRBV5-1,-,CASSLDGEHYGYTF,TGCGCCAGCAGCTTGGATGGAGAACACTATGGCTACACCTTC
TRBJ1-4,TRBD1,TRBV11-2,-,CASSLGGTAFNEKLFF,TGTGCCAGCAGCCTGGGCGGGACAGCGTTTAATGAAAAACTGTTTTTT
TRBJ2-7,-,TRBV6-1,-,CASSEQGFSYEQYF,TGTGCCAGCAGTGAACAGGGTTTCTCCTACGAGCAGTACTTC